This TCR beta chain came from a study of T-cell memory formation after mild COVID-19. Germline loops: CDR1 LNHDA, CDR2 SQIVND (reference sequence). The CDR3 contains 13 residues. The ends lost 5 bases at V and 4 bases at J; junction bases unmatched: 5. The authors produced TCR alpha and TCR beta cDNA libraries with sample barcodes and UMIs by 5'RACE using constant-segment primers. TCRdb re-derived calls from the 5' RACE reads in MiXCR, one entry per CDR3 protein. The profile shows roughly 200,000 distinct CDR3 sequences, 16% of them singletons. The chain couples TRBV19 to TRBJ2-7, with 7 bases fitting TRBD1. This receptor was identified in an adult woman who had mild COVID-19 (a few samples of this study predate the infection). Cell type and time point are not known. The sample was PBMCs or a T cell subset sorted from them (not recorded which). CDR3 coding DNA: TGTGCCAGTAGTGTTCAACAGGGGTACGAGCAGTACTTC. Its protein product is CASSVQQGYEQYF.